The source of this TCR beta chain is a study of vaccination effects on CD4 cells after COVID-19. Turning to this clone: Its antigen is not known.

TCRdb's copy holds only in-frame clones and misses some; the assay was immunoSEQ multiplex PCR. The sample holds tens of thousands of clones, under 85% seen once. Unmatched junction bases numbered 3, after V lost 5 bases and J lost 6 bases. Germline V gene lookup returns CDR1 SEHNR and CDR2 FQNEAQ (reference sequence). The CDR3 sequence is 13 residues long. Scientists isolated CD4+ T cells after a roughly ten-day culture period ended. This TCR was recovered from a human donor who had a prior SARS-CoV-2 infection. The input for sequencing was CD4+ T cells from PBMCs cultured without peptide, taken before COVID-19 vaccination. This chain connects TRBV7-9 to TRBJ2-3, with 9 bases that match TRBD2. The CDR3 bases are TGTGCCAGCAGCCGGACTAGCGTTGATACGCAGTATTTT. Its protein product is CASSRTSVDTQYF.